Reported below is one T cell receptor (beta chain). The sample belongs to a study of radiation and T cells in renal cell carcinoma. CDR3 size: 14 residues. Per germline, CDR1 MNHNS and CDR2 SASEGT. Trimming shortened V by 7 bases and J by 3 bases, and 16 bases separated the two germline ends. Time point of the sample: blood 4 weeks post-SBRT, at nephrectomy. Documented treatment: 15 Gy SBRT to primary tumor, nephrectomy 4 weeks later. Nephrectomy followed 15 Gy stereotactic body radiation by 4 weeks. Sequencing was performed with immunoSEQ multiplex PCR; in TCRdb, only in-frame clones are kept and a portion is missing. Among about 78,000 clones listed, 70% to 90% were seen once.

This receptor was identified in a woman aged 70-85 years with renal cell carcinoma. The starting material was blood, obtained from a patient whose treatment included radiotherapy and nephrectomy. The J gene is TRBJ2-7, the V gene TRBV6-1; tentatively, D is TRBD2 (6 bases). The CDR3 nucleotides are TGTGCCAGCAAGGAGGGAGCAGGACTCTACGAGCAGTACTTC. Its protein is CASKEGAGLYEQYF.